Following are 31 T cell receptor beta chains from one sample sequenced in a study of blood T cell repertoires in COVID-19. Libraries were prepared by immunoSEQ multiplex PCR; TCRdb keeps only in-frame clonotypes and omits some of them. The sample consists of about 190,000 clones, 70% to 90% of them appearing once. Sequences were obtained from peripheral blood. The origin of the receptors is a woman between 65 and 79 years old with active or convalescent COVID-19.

The CDR3 DNA sequence: TGCGCCAGCAGTTCCGAAGGGAGGGGTGACATTCAGTACTTC. It is translated as CASSSEGRGDIQYF. This rearrangement joins TRBV5-1 to TRBJ2-4; 7 bases line up with TRBD2. CDR1 is SGHRS, CDR2 YFSETQ, per germline. With 5 bases clipped from V and 8 bases from J, the junction kept 10 bases outside the gene matches. The CDR3 is 14 residues long.

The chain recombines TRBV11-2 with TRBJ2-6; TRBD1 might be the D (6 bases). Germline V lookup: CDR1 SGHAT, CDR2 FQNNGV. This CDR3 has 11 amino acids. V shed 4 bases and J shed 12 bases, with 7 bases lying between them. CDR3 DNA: TGTGCCAGCAGCTGGGGGCCCGTCCTGACTTTC. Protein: CASSWGPVLTF.

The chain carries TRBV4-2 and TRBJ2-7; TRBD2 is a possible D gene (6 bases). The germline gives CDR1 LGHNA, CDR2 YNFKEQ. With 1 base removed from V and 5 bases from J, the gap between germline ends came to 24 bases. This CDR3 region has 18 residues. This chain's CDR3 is CASSQGRMREAGSNEQYF. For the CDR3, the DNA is TGTGCCAGCAGCCAAGGGCGGATGCGGGAAGCAGGGAGTAACGAGCAGTACTTC.

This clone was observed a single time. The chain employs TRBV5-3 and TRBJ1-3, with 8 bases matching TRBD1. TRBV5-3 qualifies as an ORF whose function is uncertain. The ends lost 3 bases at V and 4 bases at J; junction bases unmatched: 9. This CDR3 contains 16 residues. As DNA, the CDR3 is TGTGCCAGAAGCTGGGCGGACAGGGTGCCCGGAAACACCATATATTTT. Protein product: CARSWADRVPGNTIYF.

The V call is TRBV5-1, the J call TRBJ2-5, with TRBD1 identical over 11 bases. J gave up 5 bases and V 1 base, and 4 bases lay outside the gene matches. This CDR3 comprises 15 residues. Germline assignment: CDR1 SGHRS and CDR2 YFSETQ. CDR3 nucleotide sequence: TGCGCCAGCAGCTTGAGGACAGGGGGCGTGGAGACCCAGTACTTC. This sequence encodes CASSLRTGGVETQYF.

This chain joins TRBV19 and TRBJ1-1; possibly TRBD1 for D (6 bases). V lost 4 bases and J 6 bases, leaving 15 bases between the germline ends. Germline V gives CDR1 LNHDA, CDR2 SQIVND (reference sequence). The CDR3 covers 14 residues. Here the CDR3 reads CASSNLGGAAEAFF. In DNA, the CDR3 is TGTGCCAGTAGTAATCTAGGGGGAGCGGCTGAAGCTTTCTTT.

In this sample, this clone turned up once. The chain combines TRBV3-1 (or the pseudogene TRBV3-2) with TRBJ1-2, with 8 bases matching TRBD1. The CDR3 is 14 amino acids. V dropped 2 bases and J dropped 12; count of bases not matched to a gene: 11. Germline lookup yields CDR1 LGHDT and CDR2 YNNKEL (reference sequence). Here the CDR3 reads CASSQPGTGVGDTF. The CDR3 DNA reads TGTGCCAGCAGCCAACCCGGGACAGGTGTAGGTGACACCTTC.

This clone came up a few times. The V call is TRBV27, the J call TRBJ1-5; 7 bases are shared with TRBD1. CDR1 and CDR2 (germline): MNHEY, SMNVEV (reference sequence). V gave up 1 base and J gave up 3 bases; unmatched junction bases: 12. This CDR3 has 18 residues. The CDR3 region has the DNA TGTGCCAGCAGTTTATATTTCAGGGGGGACATGACCAATCAGCCCCAGCATTTT. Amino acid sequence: CASSLYFRGDMTNQPQHF.

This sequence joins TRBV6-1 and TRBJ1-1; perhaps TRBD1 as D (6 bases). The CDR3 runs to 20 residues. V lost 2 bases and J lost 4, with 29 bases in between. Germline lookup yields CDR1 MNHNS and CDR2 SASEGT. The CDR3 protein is CASSELVKGQGPTPFTEAFF. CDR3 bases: TGTGCCAGCAGTGAATTGGTAAAGGGGCAGGGGCCTACTCCCTTCACTGAAGCTTTCTTT.

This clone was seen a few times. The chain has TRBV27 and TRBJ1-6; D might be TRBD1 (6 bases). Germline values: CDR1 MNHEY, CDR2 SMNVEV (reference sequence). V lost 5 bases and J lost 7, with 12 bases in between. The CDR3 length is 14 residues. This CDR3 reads CASSTGSLNSPLHF. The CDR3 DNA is TGTGCCAGCAGTACAGGGTCCCTCAATTCACCCCTCCACTTT.

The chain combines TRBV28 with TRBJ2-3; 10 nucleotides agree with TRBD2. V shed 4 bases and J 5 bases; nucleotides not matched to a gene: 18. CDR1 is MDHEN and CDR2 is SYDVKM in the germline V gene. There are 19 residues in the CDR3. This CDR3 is CASSSYLPAGGPVGDTQYF. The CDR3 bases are TGTGCCAGCAGTTCCTACCTCCCAGCGGGAGGGCCGGTGGGAGATACGCAGTATTTT.

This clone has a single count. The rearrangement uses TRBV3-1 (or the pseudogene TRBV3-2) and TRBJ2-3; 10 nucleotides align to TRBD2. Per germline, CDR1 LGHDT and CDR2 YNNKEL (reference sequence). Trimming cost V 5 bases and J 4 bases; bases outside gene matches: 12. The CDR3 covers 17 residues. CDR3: CASSAASGGSLADTQYF. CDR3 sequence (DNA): TGTGCCAGCAGCGCTGCTAGCGGGGGATCTCTGGCAGATACGCAGTATTTT.

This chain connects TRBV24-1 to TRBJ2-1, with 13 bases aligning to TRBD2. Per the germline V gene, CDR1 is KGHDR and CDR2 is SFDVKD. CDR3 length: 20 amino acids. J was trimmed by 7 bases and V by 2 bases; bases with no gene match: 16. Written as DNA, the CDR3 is TGTGCCACCAGTGATTCGACCTTCTCCTGGACTAGCGGGAGTAGTAATGAGCAGTTCTTC. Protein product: CATSDSTFSWTSGSSNEQFF.

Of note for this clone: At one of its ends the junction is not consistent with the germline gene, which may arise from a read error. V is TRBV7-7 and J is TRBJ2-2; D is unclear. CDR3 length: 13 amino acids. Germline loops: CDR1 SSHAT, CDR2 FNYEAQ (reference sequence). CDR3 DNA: TGTGCTAGCAGCTTAGATAGATCCGGGGAGCTGTTTTTT. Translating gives CASSLDRSGELFF.

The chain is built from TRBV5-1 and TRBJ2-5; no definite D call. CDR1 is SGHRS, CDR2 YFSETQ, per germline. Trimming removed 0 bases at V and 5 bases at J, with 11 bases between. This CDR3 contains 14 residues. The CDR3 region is CASSLERGRETQYF. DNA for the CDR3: TGCGCCAGCAGCTTGGAGAGAGGTCGCGAGACCCAGTACTTC.

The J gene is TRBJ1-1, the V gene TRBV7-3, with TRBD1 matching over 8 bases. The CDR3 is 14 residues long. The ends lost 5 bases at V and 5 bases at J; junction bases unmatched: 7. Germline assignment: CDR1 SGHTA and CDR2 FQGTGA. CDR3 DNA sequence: TGTGCCAGCAGCGTGACAGGGGCGATAACTGAAGCTTTCTTT. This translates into CASSVTGAITEAFF.

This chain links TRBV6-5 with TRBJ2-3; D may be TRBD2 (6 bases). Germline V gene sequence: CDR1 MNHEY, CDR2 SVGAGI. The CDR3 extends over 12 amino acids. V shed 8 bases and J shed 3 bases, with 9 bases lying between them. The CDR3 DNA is TGTGCCAGCGCCCTAGCGACAGATACGCAGTATTTT. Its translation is CASALATDTQYF.

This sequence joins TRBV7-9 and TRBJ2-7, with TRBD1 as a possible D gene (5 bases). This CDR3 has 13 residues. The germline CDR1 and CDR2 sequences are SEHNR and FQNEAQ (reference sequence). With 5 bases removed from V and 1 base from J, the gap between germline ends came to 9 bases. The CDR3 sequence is CASSLPGSYEQYF. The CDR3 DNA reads TGTGCCAGCAGCCTACCAGGGTCCTACGAGCAGTACTTC.

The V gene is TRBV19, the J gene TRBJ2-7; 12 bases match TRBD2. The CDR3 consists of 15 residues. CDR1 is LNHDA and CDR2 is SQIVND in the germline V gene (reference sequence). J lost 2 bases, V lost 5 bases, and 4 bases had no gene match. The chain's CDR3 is CASSPGLAGPYEQYF. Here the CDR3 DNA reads TGTGCCAGTAGTCCAGGACTAGCGGGACCCTACGAGCAGTACTTC.

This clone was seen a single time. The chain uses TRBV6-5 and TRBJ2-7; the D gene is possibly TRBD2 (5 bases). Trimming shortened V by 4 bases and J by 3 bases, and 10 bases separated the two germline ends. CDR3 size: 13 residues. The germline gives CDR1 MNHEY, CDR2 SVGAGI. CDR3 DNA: TGTGCCAGCAGTTCCCCCGGGGACTACGAGCAGTACTTC. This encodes CASSSPGDYEQYF.

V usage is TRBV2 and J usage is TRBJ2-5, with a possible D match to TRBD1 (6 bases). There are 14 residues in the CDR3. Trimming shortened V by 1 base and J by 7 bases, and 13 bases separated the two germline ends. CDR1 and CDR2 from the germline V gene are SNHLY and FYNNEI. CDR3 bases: TGTGCCAGCAGTGAAGGGCAGGGGATAGGGACCCAGTACTTC. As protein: CASSEGQGIGTQYF. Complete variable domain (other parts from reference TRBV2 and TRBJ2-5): EPEVTQTPSHQVTQMGQEVILRCVPISNHLYFYWYRQILGQKVEFLVSFYNNEISEKSEIFDDQFSVERPDGSNFTLKIRSTKLEDSAMYFCASSEGQGIGTQYFGPGTRLLVL.

The CDR3 DNA sequence: TGTGCCACCAGCTCGGAGCGGGGGTTCTTCTACGAGCAGTACTTC. Its translation: CATSSERGFFYEQYF. The chain joins TRBV15 to TRBJ2-7; TRBD2 matches at 8 bases. J gave up 3 bases and V 5 bases, and 9 bases lay outside the gene matches. This CDR3 contains 15 residues. CDR1 LNHNV and CDR2 YYDKDF come from the germline V gene (reference sequence).

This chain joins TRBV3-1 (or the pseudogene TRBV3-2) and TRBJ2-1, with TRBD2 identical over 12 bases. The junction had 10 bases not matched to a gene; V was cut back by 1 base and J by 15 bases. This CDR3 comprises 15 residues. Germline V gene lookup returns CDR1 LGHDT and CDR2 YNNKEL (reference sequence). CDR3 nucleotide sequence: TGTGCCAGCAGCCAAGGAGGAGGTACTAGCGGGAGGAGGTTCTTC. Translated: CASSQGGGTSGRRFF.

The chain's CDR3 is CSVEDRSGAHNEQFF. The CDR3 nucleotides are TGCAGCGTTGAAGATCGTAGCGGGGCCCACAATGAGCAGTTCTTC. V usage is TRBV29-1 and J usage is TRBJ2-1; 8 bases are a match to TRBD2. Trimming cost V 0 bases and J 5 bases; bases outside gene matches: 6. Germline CDR1 SQVTM, CDR2 ANQGSEA. This CDR3 is built from 15 residues.

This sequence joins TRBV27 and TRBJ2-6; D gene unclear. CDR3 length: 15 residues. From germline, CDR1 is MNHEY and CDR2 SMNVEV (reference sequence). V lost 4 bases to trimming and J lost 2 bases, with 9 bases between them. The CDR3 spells CASSSRSTGANVLTF. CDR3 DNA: TGTGCCAGCAGTTCACGGTCTACTGGGGCCAACGTCCTGACTTTC.

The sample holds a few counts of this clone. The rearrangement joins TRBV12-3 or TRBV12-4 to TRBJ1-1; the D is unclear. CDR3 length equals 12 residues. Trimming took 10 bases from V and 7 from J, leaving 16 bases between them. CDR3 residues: CATTRLNLEAFF. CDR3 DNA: TGTGCCACGACCCGACTGAATCTTGAAGCTTTCTTT.

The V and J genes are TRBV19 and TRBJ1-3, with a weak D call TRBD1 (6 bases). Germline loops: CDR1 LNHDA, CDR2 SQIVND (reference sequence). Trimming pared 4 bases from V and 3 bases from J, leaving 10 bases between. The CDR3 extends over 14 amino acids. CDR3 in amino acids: CASSTQGSGNTIYF. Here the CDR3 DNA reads TGTGCCAGTAGTACGCAGGGGAGTGGAAACACCATATATTTT.

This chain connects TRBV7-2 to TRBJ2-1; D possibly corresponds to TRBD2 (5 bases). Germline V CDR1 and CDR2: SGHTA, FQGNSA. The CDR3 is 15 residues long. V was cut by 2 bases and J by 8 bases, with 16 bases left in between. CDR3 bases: TGTGCCAGCAGCTTAATAGGCGGGTGGCCCCATGAGCAGTTCTTC. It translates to CASSLIGGWPHEQFF.

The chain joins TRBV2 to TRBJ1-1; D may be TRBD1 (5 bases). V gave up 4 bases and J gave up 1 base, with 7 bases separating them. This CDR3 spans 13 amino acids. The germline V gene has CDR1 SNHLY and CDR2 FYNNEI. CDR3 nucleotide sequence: TGTGCCAGCAGTGTGGGGCCGAACACTGAAGCTTTCTTT. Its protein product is CASSVGPNTEAFF.

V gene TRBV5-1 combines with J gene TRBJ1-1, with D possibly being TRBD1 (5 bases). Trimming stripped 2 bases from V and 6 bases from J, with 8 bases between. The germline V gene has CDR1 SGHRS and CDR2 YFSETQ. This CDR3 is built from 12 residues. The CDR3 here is CASSFGGPEAFF. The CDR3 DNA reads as TGCGCCAGCAGCTTCGGGGGTCCTGAAGCTTTCTTT.

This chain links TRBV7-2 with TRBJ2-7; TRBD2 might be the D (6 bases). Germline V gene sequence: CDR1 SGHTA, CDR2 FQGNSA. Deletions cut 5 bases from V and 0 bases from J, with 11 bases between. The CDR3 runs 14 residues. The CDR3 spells CASSPDYSSYEQYF. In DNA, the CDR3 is TGTGCCAGCAGCCCGGACTATAGCTCCTACGAGCAGTACTTC.